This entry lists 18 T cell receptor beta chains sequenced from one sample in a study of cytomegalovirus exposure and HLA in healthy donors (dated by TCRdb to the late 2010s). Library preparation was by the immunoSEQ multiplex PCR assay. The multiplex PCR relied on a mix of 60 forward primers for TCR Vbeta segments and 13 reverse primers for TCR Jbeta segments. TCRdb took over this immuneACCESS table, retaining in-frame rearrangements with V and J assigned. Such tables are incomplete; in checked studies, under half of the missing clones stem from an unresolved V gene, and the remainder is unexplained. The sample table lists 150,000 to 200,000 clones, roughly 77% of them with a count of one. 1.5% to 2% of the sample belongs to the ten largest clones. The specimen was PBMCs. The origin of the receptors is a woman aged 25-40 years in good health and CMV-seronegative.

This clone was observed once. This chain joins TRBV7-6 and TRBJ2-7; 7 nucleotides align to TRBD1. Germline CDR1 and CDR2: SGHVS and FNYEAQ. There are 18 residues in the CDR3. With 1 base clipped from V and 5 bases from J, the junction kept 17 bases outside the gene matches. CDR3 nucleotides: TGTGCCAGCAGCTTAGAGGCTATCCGACAGGGTGGACCCCACGAGCAGTACTTC. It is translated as CASSLEAIRQGGPHEQYF. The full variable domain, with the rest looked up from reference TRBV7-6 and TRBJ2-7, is GAGVSQSPRYKVTKRGQDVALRCDPISGHVSLYWYRQALGQGPEFLTYFNYEAQQDKSGLPNDRFSAERPEGSISTLTIQRTEQRDSAMYRCASSLEAIRQGGPHEQYFGPGTRLTVT.

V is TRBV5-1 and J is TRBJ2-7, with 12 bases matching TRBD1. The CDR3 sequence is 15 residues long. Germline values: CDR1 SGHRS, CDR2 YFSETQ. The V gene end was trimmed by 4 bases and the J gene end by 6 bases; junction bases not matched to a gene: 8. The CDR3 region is CASSPRGQGAFEQYF. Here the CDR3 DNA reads TGCGCCAGCAGCCCAAGGGGACAGGGGGCGTTCGAGCAGTACTTC. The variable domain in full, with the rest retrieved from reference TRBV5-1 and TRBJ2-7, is KAGVTQTPRYLIKTRGQQVTLSCSPISGHRSVSWYQQTPGQGLQFLFEYFSETQRNKGNFPGRFSGRQFSNSRSEMNVSTLELGDSALYLCASSPRGQGAFEQYFGPGTRLTVT.

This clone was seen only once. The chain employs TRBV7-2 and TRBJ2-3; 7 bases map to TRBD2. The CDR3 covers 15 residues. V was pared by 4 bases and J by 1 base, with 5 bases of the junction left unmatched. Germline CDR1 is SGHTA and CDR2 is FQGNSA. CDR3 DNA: TGTGCCAGCAGCTGGCGGGGGAAAGGCACAGATACGCAGTATTTT. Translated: CASSWRGKGTDTQYF.

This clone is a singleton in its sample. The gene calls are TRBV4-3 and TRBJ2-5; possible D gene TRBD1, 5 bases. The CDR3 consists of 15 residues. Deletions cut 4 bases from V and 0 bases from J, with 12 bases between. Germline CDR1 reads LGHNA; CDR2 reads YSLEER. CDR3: CASSLRVGHQETQYF. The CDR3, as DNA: TGCGCCAGCAGCCTCAGGGTGGGCCACCAAGAGACCCAGTACTTC.

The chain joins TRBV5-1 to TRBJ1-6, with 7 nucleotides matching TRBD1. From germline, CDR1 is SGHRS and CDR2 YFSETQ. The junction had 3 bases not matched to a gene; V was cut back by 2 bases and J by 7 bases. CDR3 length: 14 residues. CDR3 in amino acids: CASSFRDRNSPLHF. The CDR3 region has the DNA TGCGCCAGCAGCTTCCGGGACAGAAATTCACCCCTCCACTTT.

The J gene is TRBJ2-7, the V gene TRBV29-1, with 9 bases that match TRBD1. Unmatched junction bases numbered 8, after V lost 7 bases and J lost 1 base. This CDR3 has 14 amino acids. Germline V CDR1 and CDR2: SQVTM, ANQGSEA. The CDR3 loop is CSALGQGLSYEQYF. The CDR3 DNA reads TGCAGCGCTCTCGGACAGGGGCTATCCTACGAGCAGTACTTC.

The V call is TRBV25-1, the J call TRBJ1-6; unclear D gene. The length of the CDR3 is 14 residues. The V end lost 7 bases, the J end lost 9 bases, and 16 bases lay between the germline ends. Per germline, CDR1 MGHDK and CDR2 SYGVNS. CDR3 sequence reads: CASTVGGSFSPLHF. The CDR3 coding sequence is TGTGCCAGCACGGTTGGCGGCAGCTTTTCACCCCTCCACTTT.

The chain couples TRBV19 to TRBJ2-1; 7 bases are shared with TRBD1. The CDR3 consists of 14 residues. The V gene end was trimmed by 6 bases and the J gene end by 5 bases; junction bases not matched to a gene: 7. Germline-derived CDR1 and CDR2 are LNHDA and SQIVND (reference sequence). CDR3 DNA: TGTGCCAGTAGGACTATGAGGGGGCACAATGAGCAGTTCTTC. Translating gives CASRTMRGHNEQFF.

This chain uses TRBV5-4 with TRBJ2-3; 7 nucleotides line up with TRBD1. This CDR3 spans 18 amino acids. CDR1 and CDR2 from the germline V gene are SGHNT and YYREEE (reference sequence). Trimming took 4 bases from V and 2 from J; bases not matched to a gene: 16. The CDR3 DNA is TGTGCCAGCAGCGAGCCGCTACCCATCGGGACAGACACAGATACGCAGTATTTT. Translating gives CASSEPLPIGTDTDTQYF. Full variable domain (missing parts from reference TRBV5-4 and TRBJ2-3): ETGVTQSPTHLIKTRGQQVTLRCSSQSGHNTVSWYQQALGQGPQFIFQYYREEENGRGNFPPRFSGLQFPNYSSELNVNALELDDSALYLCASSEPLPIGTDTDTQYFGPGTRLTVL.

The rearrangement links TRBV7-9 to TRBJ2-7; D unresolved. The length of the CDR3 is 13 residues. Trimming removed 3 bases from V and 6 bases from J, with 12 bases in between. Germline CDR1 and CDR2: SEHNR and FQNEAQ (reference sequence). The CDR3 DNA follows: TGTGCCAGCAGCTTCGGCGTTAGCCTCGAGCAGTACTTC. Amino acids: CASSFGVSLEQYF.

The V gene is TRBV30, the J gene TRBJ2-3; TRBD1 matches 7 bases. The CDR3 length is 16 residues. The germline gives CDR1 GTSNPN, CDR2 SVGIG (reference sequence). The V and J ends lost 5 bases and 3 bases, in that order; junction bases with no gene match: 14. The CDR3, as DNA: TGTGCCTGGGCCGGAGCACAGGGGTTCGGTACAGATACGCAGTATTTT. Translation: CAWAGAQGFGTDTQYF.

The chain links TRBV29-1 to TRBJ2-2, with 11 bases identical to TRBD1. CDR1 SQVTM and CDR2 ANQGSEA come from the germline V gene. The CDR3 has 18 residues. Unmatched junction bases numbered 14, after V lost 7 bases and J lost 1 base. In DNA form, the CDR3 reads TGCAGCGCTGGCGGGGGACAGGGGGATAAGCAGAACACCGGGGAGCTGTTTTTT. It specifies CSAGGGQGDKQNTGELFF.

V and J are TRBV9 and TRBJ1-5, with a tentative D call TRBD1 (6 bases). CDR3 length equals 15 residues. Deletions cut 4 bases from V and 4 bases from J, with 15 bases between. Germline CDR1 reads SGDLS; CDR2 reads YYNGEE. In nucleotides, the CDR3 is TGTGCCAGCAGCTTCACCGGGACACCAAATCAGCCCCAGCATTTT. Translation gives CASSFTGTPNQPQHF.

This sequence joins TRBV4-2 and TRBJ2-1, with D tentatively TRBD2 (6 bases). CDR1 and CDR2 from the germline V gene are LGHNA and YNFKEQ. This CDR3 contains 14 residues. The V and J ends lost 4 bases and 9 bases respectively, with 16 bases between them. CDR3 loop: CASSPQRRGGEQFF. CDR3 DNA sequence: TGTGCCAGCAGCCCTCAAAGGAGGGGTGGTGAGCAGTTCTTC.

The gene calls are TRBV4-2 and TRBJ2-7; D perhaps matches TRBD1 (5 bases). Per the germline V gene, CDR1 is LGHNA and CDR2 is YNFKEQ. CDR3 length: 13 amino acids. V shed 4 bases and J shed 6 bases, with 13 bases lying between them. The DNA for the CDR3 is TGTGCCAGCAGCCGCAACACAGGTGGCGAGCAGTACTTC. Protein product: CASSRNTGGEQYF.

The CDR3 DNA reads TGTGCCAGCAGCCAAAAGCGGGGACAGGGTTACGAGCAGTACTTC. This encodes CASSQKRGQGYEQYF. This chain uses TRBV7-3 with TRBJ2-7; 9 bases line up with TRBD1. V shed 5 bases, J shed 4 bases, and the junction held 9 bases outside the gene matches. The CDR3 runs 15 residues. CDR1 is SGHTA and CDR2 is FQGTGA in the germline V gene.

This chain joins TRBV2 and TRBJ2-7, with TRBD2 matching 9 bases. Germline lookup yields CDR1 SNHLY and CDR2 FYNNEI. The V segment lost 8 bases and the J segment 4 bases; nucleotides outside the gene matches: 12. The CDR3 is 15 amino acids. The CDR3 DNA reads TGTGCCAGCTCCCTGGGACTAGCTAGTGTGTACGAGCAGTACTTC. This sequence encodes CASSLGLASVYEQYF. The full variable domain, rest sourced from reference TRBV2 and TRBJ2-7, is EPEVTQTPSHQVTQMGQEVILRCVPISNHLYFYWYRQILGQKVEFLVSFYNNEISEKSEIFDDQFSVERPDGSNFTLKIRSTKLEDSAMYFCASSLGLASVYEQYFGPGTRLTVT.

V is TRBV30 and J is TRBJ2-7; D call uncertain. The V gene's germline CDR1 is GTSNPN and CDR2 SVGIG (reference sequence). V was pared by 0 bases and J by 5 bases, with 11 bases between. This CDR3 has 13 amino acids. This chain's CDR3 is CAWSVSVKNEQYF. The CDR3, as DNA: TGTGCCTGGAGTGTGAGTGTTAAGAACGAGCAGTACTTC.